This entry lists 2 T cell receptor beta chains sequenced from one sample in a study of T cells in Graves' hyperthyroidism and ophthalmopathy. TCR beta CDR3 regions were amplified from RNA transcripts. The TCR CDR3 was amplified in a first-round RT-PCR using the HTBI primer set. TCRdb reprocessed the multiplex PCR reads via MiXCR and lists one record per CDR3 protein. Here the sample spans a few hundred thousand distinct CDR3 sequences, around 19% being singletons. Sequencing was performed on blood. These receptor sequences come from a man in his forties or fifties with Graves' hyperthyroidism.

The rearrangement joins TRBV7-2 to TRBJ2-1; D is unresolved. The CDR3 spans 12 residues. The germline V gene has CDR1 SGHTA and CDR2 FQGNSA. The V and J ends lost 7 bases and 3 bases respectively, with 7 bases between them. The CDR3 nucleotides are TGTGCCAGCACCTTGAACTACAATGAGCAGTTCTTC. Its protein is CASTLNYNEQFF.

The V gene is TRBV9, the J gene TRBJ1-3, with a possible D match to TRBD1 (6 bases). Trimming cost V 7 bases and J 10 bases, with 24 bases left between them. Germline V gene sequence: CDR1 SGDLS, CDR2 YYNGEE. The CDR3 extends over 15 amino acids. CDR3 nucleotide sequence: TGTGCCAGCGGCGCCCGGACAGACGACATAGGAACCATATATTTT. Translation gives CASGARTDDIGTIYF.